The 21 T cell receptor beta chains below come from one sample, sequenced in a study of T cell repertoires in ileal Crohn's disease. Assay: immunoSEQ multiplex PCR; the TCRdb copy retains only in-frame clones and omits some. Of over 3,000 clones listed, approximately 78% are singletons. The sorted cells were lamina propria lymphocytes from surgical specimens, first isolated by density gradient. Sequences were obtained from CD4+ T cells sorted from the ileum. The receptors derive from an adult with Crohn's disease.

This chain connects TRBV7-2 to TRBJ2-5; 10 bases match TRBD2. Germline V gene data show CDR1 as SGHTA and CDR2 as FQGNSA. V gave up 7 bases and J gave up 5 bases; unmatched junction bases: 10. There are 15 residues in the CDR3. Written as DNA, the CDR3 is TGTGCCAGCAATTTAGCGGGAGGCCATGGGGAGACCCAGTACTTC. This encodes CASNLAGGHGETQYF.

The V and J genes are TRBV5-1 and TRBJ2-1; no clear D. The V gene lost 1 base and the J gene lost 7 bases, with 12 bases spanning the gap. The CDR3 is 14 residues long. Per the germline V gene, CDR1 is SGHRS and CDR2 is YFSETQ. The CDR3 region is CASSLTLYTNEQFF. CDR3 DNA: TGCGCCAGCAGCTTGACCCTGTACACGAATGAGCAGTTCTTC.

This chain joins TRBV9 and TRBJ1-3; D uncertain. V lost 2 bases and J lost 0, with 9 bases in between. This CDR3 spans 15 amino acids. CDR1 is SGDLS and CDR2 is YYNGEE in the germline V gene. The CDR3 DNA reads TGTGCCAGCAGCGTGGACTTTTCCTCTGGAAACACCATATATTTT. It yields the protein CASSVDFSSGNTIYF.

V and J are TRBV20-1 and TRBJ1-2; TRBD1 matches 7 bases. The germline gives CDR1 DFQATT, CDR2 SNEGSKA (reference sequence). The CDR3 contains 10 residues. The CDR3 loop reads CRGTAYGYTF. CDR3 bases: TGCAGAGGGACAGCATATGGCTACACCTTC.

This clone was seen a handful of times. The CDR3 sequence is CASSWTFSPLHF. CDR3 in DNA: TGTGCCAGCAGCTGGACATTTTCACCCCTCCACTTT. The chain couples TRBV28 to TRBJ1-6; tentatively, D is TRBD1 (5 bases). This CDR3 spans 12 amino acids. The V end lost 6 bases, the J end lost 9 bases, and 9 bases lay between the germline ends. CDR1 is MDHEN, CDR2 SYDVKM, per germline.

The J gene is TRBJ1-2, the V gene TRBV28; TRBD1 matches 7 bases. V was clipped by 8 bases and J by 1 base; unmatched bases: 7. Germline CDR1 is MDHEN and CDR2 is SYDVKM. The CDR3 runs 14 residues. The CDR3 loop is CASLTGFLNYGYTF. CDR3 sequence (DNA): TGTGCCAGCCTGACAGGGTTCCTTAACTATGGCTACACCTTC.

The chain couples TRBV11-3 to TRBJ2-5; D call uncertain. Germline V gene sequence: CDR1 SGHNT, CDR2 YENEEA. This CDR3 region has 12 residues. V was shortened by 3 bases and J by 0 bases, with 2 bases between the two germline ends. The CDR3 region has the DNA TGTGCCAGCAGCTTTAACCAAGAGACCCAGTACTTC. It codes for CASSFNQETQYF. The entire variable domain, with the rest obtained from reference TRBV11-3 and TRBJ2-5, is as follows: EAGVVQSPRYKIIEKKQPVAFWCNPISGHNTLYWYLQNLGQGPELLIRYENEEAVDDSQLPKDRFSAERLKGVDSTLKIQPAELGDSAVYLCASSFNQETQYFGPGTRLLVL.

The chain combines TRBV7-9 with TRBJ1-4, with D possibly being TRBD1 (6 bases). This CDR3 is built from 18 residues. Germline V gives CDR1 SEHNR, CDR2 FQNEAQ (reference sequence). The V gene lost 2 bases and the J gene lost 0 bases, with 16 bases spanning the gap. The CDR3 loop is CASSLPADRLATNEKLFF. CDR3 nucleotides: TGTGCCAGCAGCTTACCGGCTGACAGGCTTGCAACTAATGAAAAACTGTTTTTT. Drawing the rest from reference TRBV7-9 and TRBJ1-4, the complete variable domain is DTGVSQNPRHKITKRGQNVTFRCDPISEHNRLYWYRQTLGQGPEFLTYFQNEAQLEKSRLLSDRFSAERPKGSFSTLEIQRTEQGDSAMYLCASSLPADRLATNEKLFFGSGTQLSVL.

In its sample, this clone was seen once. The V gene is TRBV27, the J gene TRBJ2-2; perhaps TRBD2 as D (6 bases). CDR3 size: 21 residues. The germline V gene encodes CDR1 MNHEY and CDR2 SMNVEV (reference sequence). The V and J ends lost 3 bases and 6 bases respectively, with 32 bases between them. CDR3 bases: TGTGCCAGCAGTTTGACCCACGTGGGAATCCCGCGCGGAGGGAGTTCCGGGGAGCTGTTTTTT. Protein: CASSLTHVGIPRGGSSGELFF.

J is TRBJ2-3 and V is TRBV29-1; 10 positions agree with TRBD2. Germline CDR1 is SQVTM and CDR2 is ANQGSEA. With V trimmed by 0 bases and J by 9 bases, 12 bases remained unmatched. There are 16 residues in the CDR3. CDR3 nucleotide sequence: TGCAGCGTTGAAGATCAAAGCGGGGGGGCTAGGTGGACGCAGTATTTT. Residues: CSVEDQSGGARWTQYF.

The CDR3, as DNA: TGTGCCAGCAGCCCAGGGCTGGGGGCTAGGGCAGATACGCAGTATTTT. Amino acid sequence: CASSPGLGARADTQYF. The chain recombines TRBV7-2 with TRBJ2-3; possible D gene TRBD1, 6 bases. The CDR3 consists of 16 residues. The germline V and J ends were trimmed by 5 bases and 4 bases, with 19 bases remaining between them. Germline V gives CDR1 SGHTA, CDR2 FQGNSA.

The rearrangement links TRBV6-4 to TRBJ2-4, with 8 nucleotides matching TRBD1. Germline V gene data show CDR1 as MRHNA and CDR2 as SNTAGT. Losses at the gene ends were 11 bases for V and 2 bases for J; bases not matched to a gene: 11. This CDR3 has 15 residues. Written as DNA, the CDR3 is TGTGCCGCCTGCCCGGACAGGGAAACCAAAAACATTCAGTACTTC. Translating it yields CAACPDRETKNIQYF.

The chain recombines TRBV29-1 with TRBJ2-3; a possible D gene is TRBD1 (5 bases). V dropped 2 bases and J dropped 1 base, with 10 bases sitting between them. Germline V lookup: CDR1 SQVTM, CDR2 ANQGSEA. This CDR3 is 14 amino acids long. CDR3 DNA sequence: TGCAGCGTTGAAAGGGGCATTGGCACAGATACGCAGTATTTT. This encodes CSVERGIGTDTQYF.

The chain employs TRBV21-1 and TRBJ2-1; the table calls TRBD2, which could not be checked here. TRBV21-1 is a recognized pseudogene. The CDR3 spans 15 residues. The CDR3 reads CASSKDEGPYNEQFF. DNA of the CDR3: TGTGCCAGCAGCAAAGATGAGGGTCCCTACAATGAGCAGTTCTTC.

This clone was found a few times. V is TRBV5-1 and J is TRBJ1-1, with D unresolved. The CDR3 covers 13 residues. Between the trimmed V and J ends, which lost 4 bases and 3 bases, there was a span of 10 bases. CDR1 is SGHRS and CDR2 is YFSETQ in the germline V gene. Written as DNA, the CDR3 is TGCGCCAGCAGCCCTACAGTAGACACTGAAGCTTTCTTT. Translating it yields CASSPTVDTEAFF.

This chain uses TRBV7-2 with TRBJ2-7; 10 bases align to TRBD1. With V trimmed by 4 bases and J by 2 bases, 2 bases remained unmatched. CDR1 and CDR2 from the germline V gene are SGHTA and FQGNSA. The CDR3 length is 14 residues. The CDR3 bases are TGTGCCAGCAGCTGGGACAGGGGACCCTACGAGCAGTACTTC. Protein sequence: CASSWDRGPYEQYF.

The V and J genes are TRBV7-9 and TRBJ1-1, with TRBD1 matching over 9 bases. The length of the CDR3 is 15 residues. V was clipped by 3 bases and J by 7 bases; unmatched bases: 9. Germline V gene lookup returns CDR1 SEHNR and CDR2 FQNEAQ (reference sequence). Written as DNA, the CDR3 is TGTGCCAGCAGCTTCGGCACAGGGGGCGTGGGTGAAGCTTTCTTT. It codes for CASSFGTGGVGEAFF.

This chain joins TRBV7-9 and TRBJ2-3; 8 positions agree with TRBD1. CDR1 SEHNR and CDR2 FQNEAQ come from the germline V gene (reference sequence). With V trimmed by 5 bases and J by 6 bases, 4 bases remained unmatched. This CDR3 is built from 13 residues. The DNA of the CDR3 is TGTGCCAGCAGCCATGACAGGGGTGATACGCAGTATTTT. Translating gives CASSHDRGDTQYF.

This sequence joins TRBV11-1 and TRBJ2-7; D perhaps matches TRBD2 (5 bases). Germline V gene lookup returns CDR1 SGHAT and CDR2 FQDESV (reference sequence). The CDR3 spans 13 residues. V lost 5 bases and J 7 bases, leaving 15 bases between the germline ends. CDR3 sequence (DNA): TGTGCCAGCAGCCTCGGGTTACGGGAAGAGCAGTACTTC. It yields the protein CASSLGLREEQYF.

The chain couples TRBV28 to TRBJ1-1; 7 bases map to TRBD1. The trim removed 4 bases at V and 7 bases at J, leaving 6 bases unmatched. This CDR3 is built from 13 residues. Germline V gives CDR1 MDHEN, CDR2 SYDVKM. The CDR3 region is CASSSGTEIEAFF. In DNA, the CDR3 is TGTGCCAGCAGTTCCGGGACAGAAATTGAAGCTTTCTTT.

V is TRBV28 and J is TRBJ1-2; a possible D gene is TRBD1 (6 bases). Trimming took 6 bases from V and 7 from J, leaving 15 bases between them. The CDR3 is 13 residues long. Per germline, CDR1 MDHEN and CDR2 SYDVKM. The CDR3 loop reads CASSTGQNSGYTF. DNA of the CDR3: TGTGCCAGCAGCACTGGACAGAATAGTGGCTACACCTTC.